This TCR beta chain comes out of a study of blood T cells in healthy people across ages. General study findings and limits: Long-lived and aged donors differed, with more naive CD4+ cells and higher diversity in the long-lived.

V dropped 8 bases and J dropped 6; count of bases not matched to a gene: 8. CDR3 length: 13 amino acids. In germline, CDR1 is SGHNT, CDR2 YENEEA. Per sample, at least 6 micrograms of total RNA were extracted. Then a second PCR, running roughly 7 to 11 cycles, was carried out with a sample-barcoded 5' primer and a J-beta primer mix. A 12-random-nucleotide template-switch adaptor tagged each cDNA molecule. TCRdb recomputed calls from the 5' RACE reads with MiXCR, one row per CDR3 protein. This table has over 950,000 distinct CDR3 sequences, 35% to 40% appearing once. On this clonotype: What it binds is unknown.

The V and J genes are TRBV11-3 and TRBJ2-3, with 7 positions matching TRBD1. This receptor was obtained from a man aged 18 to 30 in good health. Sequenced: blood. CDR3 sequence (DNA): TGTGCCAGCTCTCGTACCAGGGGGGATACGCAGTATTTT. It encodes CASSRTRGDTQYF. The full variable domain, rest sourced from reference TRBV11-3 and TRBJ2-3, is EAGVVQSPRYKIIEKKQPVAFWCNPISGHNTLYWYLQNLGQGPELLIRYENEEAVDDSQLPKDRFSAERLKGVDSTLKIQPAELGDSAVYLCASSRTRGDTQYFGPGTRLTVL.